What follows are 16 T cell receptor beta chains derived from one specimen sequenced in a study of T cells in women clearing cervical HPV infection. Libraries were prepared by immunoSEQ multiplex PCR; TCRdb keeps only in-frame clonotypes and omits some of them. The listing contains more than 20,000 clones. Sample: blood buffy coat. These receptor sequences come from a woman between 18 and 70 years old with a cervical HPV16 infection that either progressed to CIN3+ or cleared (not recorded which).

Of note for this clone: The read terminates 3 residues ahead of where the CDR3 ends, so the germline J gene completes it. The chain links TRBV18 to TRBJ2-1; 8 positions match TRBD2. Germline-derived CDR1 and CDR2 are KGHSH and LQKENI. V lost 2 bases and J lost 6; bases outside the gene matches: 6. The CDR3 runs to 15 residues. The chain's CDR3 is CASSPMTSEFNEQFF. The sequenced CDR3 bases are TGTGCCAGCTCACCAATGACTAGCGAGTTCAATGAG.

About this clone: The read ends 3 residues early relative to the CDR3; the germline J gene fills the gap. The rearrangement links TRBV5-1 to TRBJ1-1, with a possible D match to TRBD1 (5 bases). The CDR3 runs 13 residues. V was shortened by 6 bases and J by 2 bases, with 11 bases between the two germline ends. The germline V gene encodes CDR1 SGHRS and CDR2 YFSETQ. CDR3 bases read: TGCGCCAGCACCCAGACAGCTAACACTGAA. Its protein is CASTQTANTE. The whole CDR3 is CASTQTANTEAFF. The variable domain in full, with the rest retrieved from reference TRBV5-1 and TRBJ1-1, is KAGVTQTPRYLIKTRGQQVTLSCSPISGHRSVSWYQQTPGQGLQFLFEYFSETQRNKGNFPGRFSGRQFSNSRSEMNVSTLELGDSALYLCASTQTANTEAFFGQGTRLTVV.

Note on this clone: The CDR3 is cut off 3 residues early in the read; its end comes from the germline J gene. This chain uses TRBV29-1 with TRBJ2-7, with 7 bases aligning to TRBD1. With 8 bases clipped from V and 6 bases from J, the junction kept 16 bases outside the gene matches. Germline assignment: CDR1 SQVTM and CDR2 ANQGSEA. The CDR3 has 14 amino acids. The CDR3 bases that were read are TGCAGCATCCGAGGGGGCGTTGAAAGAGCCGAG. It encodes CSIRGGVERAE. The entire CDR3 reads CSIRGGVERAEQYF.

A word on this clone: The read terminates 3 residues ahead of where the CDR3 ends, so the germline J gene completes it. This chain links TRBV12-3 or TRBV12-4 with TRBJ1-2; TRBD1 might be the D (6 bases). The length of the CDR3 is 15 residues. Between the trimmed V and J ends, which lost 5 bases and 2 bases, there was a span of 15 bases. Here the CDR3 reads CASSLGGAGNYGYTF. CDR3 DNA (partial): TGTGCCAGCAGTCTAGGGGGTGCGGGGAACTATGGC.

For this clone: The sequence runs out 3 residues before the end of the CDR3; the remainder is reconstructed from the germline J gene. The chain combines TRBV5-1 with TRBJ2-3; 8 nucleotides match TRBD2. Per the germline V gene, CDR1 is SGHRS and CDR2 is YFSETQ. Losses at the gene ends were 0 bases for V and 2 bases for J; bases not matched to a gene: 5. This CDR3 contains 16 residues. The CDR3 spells CASSLETSGNTDTQYF. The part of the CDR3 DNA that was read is TGCGCCAGCAGCTTGGAAACTAGCGGTAACACAGATACG.

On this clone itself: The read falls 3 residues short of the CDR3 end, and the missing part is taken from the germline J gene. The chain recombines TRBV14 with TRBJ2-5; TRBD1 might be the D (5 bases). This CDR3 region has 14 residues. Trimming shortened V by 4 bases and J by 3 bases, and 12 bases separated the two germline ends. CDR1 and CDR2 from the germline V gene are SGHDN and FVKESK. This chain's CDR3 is CASSPRGTEETQYF. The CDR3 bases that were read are TGTGCCAGCAGCCCAAGGGGAACAGAAGAGACC.

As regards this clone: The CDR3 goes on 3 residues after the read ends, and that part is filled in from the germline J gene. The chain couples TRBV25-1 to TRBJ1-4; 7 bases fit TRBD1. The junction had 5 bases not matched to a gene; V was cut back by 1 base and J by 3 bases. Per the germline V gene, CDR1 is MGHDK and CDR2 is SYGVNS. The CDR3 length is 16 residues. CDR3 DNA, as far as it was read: TGTGCCAGCAGTGAATCGAGGGGGCTAGCTAATGAAAAA. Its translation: CASSESRGLANEK. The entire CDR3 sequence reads CASSESRGLANEKLFF.

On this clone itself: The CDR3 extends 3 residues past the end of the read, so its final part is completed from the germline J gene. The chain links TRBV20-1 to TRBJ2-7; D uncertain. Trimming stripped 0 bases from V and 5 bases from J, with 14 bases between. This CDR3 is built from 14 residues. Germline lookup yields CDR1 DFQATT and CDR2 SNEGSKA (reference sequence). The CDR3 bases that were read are TGCAGTGCTAGAGATCAAGCTCCGGCGGACGAG. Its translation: CSARDQAPADE. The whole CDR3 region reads CSARDQAPADEQYF.

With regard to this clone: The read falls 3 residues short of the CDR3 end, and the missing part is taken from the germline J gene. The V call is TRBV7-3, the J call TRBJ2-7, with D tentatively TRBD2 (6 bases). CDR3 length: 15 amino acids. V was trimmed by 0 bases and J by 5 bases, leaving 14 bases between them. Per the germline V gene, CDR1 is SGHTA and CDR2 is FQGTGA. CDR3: CASSLTGTAGHEQYF. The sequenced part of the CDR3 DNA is TGTGCCAGCAGCTTAACGGGGACTGCGGGCCACGAG. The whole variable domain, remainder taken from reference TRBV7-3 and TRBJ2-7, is GAGVSQTPSNKVTEKGKYVELRCDPISGHTALYWYRQSLGQGPEFLIYFQGTGAADDSGLPNDRFFAVRPEGSVSTLKIQRTERGDSAVYLCASSLTGTAGHEQYFGPGTRLTVT.

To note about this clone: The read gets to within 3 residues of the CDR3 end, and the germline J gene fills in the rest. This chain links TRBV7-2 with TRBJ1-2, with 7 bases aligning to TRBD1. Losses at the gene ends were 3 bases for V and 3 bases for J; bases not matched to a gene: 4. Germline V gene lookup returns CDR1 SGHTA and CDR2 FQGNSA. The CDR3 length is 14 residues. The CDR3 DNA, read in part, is TGTGCCAGCAGCTTTAAAACAGGGGACTATGGC. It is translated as CASSFKTGDYG. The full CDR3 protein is CASSFKTGDYGYTF.

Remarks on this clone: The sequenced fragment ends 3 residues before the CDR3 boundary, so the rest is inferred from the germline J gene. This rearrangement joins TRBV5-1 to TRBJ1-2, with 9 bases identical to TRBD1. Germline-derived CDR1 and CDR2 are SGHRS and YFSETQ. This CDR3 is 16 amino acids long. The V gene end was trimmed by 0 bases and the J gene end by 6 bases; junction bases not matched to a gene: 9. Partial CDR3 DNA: TGCGCCAGCAGCTTGGCCTACGGGACAGGGCTTCATGGC. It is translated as CASSLAYGTGLHG. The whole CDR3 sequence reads CASSLAYGTGLHGYTF. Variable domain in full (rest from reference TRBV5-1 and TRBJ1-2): KAGVTQTPRYLIKTRGQQVTLSCSPISGHRSVSWYQQTPGQGLQFLFEYFSETQRNKGNFPGRFSGRQFSNSRSEMNVSTLELGDSALYLCASSLAYGTGLHGYTFGSGTRLTVV.

CDR3: CASSSGTSTDIQYF. CDR3 DNA, as far as it was read: TGTGCCAGCAGCTCGGGGACTAGCACGGACATT. The gene calls are TRBV7-2 and TRBJ2-4; 9 nucleotides line up with TRBD2. The read ends 3 residues early relative to the CDR3; the germline J gene fills the gap. Germline assignment: CDR1 SGHTA and CDR2 FQGNSA. V was pared by 4 bases and J by 8 bases, with 6 bases of the junction left unmatched. The CDR3 is made up of 14 amino acids.

The sequenced CDR3 bases are TGTGCCAGCAGCCAAGAGGGACAGGGACGCTACGAG. Protein product: CASSQEGQGRYE. In full, the CDR3 is CASSQEGQGRYEQYF. This chain uses TRBV4-2 with TRBJ2-7; 9 nucleotides line up with TRBD1. The sequence runs out 3 residues before the end of the CDR3; the remainder is reconstructed from the germline J gene. The V gene's germline CDR1 is LGHNA and CDR2 YNFKEQ. The trim removed 0 bases at V and 3 bases at J, leaving 3 bases unmatched. CDR3 size: 15 residues.

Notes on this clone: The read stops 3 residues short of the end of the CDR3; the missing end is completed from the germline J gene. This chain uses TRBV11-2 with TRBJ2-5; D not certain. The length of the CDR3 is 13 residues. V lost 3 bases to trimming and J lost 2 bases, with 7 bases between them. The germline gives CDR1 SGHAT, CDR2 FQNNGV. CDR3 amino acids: CASSFGSQETQYF. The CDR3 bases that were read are TGTGCCAGCAGCTTCGGGTCTCAAGAGACC.

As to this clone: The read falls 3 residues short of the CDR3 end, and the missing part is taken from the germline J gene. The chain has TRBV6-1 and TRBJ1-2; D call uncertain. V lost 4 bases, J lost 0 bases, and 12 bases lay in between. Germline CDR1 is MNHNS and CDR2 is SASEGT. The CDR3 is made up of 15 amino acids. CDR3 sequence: CASSVGRHSNYGYTF. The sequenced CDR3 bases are TGTGCCAGCAGTGTGGGCCGCCACTCTAACTATGGC.

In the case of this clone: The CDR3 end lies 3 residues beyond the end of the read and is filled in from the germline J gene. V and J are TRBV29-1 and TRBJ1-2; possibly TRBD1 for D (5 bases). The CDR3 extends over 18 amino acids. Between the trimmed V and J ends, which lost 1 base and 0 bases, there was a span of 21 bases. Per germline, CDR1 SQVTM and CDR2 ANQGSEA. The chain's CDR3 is CSVEVRKGPLSSNYGYTF. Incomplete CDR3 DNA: TGCAGCGTTGAAGTTCGGAAGGGGCCTCTATCTTCTAACTATGGC.